This passage covers 12 T cell receptor beta chains from one sample sequenced in a study of shared clonotypes between healthy human individuals. Terminally differentiated effector memory CD45RA+ cells were excluded from the naive CD8 cells, which were CD45RO-negative and positively selected for CCR7. The data were produced by immunoSEQ multiplex PCR, yet TCRdb's version contains in-frame clones alone and is incomplete. In the table there are roughly 590,000 clones, around 95% of which are singletons. The sample was naive CD8+ T cells sorted from blood. The origin of the receptors is a woman under 40 in good health.

CDR3 loop: CASSSAAGGIDNEQFF. The CDR3 nucleotides are TGCGCCAGCAGCTCGGCAGCGGGAGGGATTGACAATGAGCAGTTCTTC. The V call is TRBV5-1, the J call TRBJ2-1; TRBD2 aligns across 10 bases. The ends lost 3 bases at V and 5 bases at J; junction bases unmatched: 8. The CDR3 has 16 residues. CDR1 is SGHRS and CDR2 is YFSETQ in the germline V gene.

The chain couples TRBV2 to TRBJ2-6; D ambiguous. Trimming cost V 7 bases and J 3 bases, with 7 bases left between them. The CDR3 is made up of 13 amino acids. Germline V gives CDR1 SNHLY, CDR2 FYNNEI. The CDR3 coding sequence is TGTGCCAGCATGGAAGTTGGGGCCAACGTCCTGACTTTC. Translated: CASMEVGANVLTF. The variable domain in full, with the rest retrieved from reference TRBV2 and TRBJ2-6, is EPEVTQTPSHQVTQMGQEVILRCVPISNHLYFYWYRQILGQKVEFLVSFYNNEISEKSEIFDDQFSVERPDGSNFTLKIRSTKLEDSAMYFCASMEVGANVLTFGAGSRLTVL.

The chain recombines TRBV13 with TRBJ2-7; 7 bases agree with TRBD1. CDR1 and CDR2 from the germline V gene are PRHDT and FYEKMQ (reference sequence). After removal of 6 bases from V and 3 bases from J, the junction contained 5 bases not matched to a gene. The CDR3 totals 13 residues. The CDR3 is CASRATGRYEQYF. CDR3 bases: TGTGCCAGCAGGGCGACAGGGCGCTACGAGCAGTACTTC. The variable domain in full, completed from reference TRBV13 and TRBJ2-7, reads AAGVIQSPRHLIKEKRETATLKCYPIPRHDTVYWYQQGPGQDPQFLISFYEKMQSDKGSIPDRFSAQQFSDYHSELNMSSLELGDSALYFCASRATGRYEQYFGPGTRLTVT.

The V and J genes are TRBV6-1 and TRBJ2-2, with 10 bases fitting TRBD1. The germline V gene has CDR1 MNHNS and CDR2 SASEGT. This CDR3 is built from 16 residues. V shed 2 bases, J shed 4 bases, and the junction held 4 bases outside the gene matches. CDR3 residues: CASSEWTGGSTGELFF. The DNA of the CDR3 is TGTGCCAGCAGTGAATGGACAGGGGGGAGCACCGGGGAGCTGTTTTTT.

The chain carries TRBV6-5 and TRBJ1-2; maybe TRBD1 (6 bases). V lost 6 bases, J lost 0 bases, and 11 bases lay in between. This CDR3 is 14 amino acids long. Germline values: CDR1 MNHEY, CDR2 SVGAGI. The CDR3 here is CASRNWDTNYGYTF. CDR3 in DNA: TGTGCCAGCAGGAATTGGGACACTAACTATGGCTACACCTTC.

The V call is TRBV7-8, the J call TRBJ2-7, with TRBD1 matching over 7 bases. The CDR3 covers 14 residues. Germline V gene sequence: CDR1 SGHVS, CDR2 FQNEAQ. The trim removed 5 bases at V and 2 bases at J, leaving 6 bases unmatched. The CDR3 loop is CASSRLGTAYEQYF. The DNA for the CDR3 is TGTGCCAGCAGCAGACTCGGGACAGCCTACGAGCAGTACTTC.

The chain carries TRBV7-8 and TRBJ1-1; TRBD1 matches 10 bases. The ends lost 4 bases at V and 0 bases at J; junction bases unmatched: 5. The germline CDR1 and CDR2 sequences are SGHVS and FQNEAQ. The CDR3 is 16 amino acids. The CDR3 protein is CASSSRTGGMNTEAFF. CDR3 coding DNA: TGTGCCAGCAGCTCGAGGACAGGGGGGATGAACACTGAAGCTTTCTTT.

On this clone itself: The sample has other DNA sequences that encode this CDR3 too. The chain carries TRBV9 and TRBJ2-3, with TRBD2 as a possible D gene (5 bases). This CDR3 comprises 14 residues. Germline V gene data show CDR1 as SGDLS and CDR2 as YYNGEE. V lost 0 bases and J 1 base, leaving 6 bases between the germline ends. The CDR3 protein is CASSVVGGTDTQYF. CDR3 bases: TGTGCCAGCAGCGTAGTCGGGGGCACAGATACGCAGTATTTT.

This chain connects TRBV5-4 to TRBJ2-7; 9 bases agree with TRBD2. There are 17 residues in the CDR3. In germline, CDR1 is SGHNT, CDR2 YYREEE (reference sequence). Trimming removed 5 bases from V and 7 bases from J; junction bases left unmatched: 19. The CDR3 nucleotides read TGTGCCAGCAGTAGGACGATGGCTAGCGGGATGAGAGAAGAGCAGTACTTC. Translated: CASSRTMASGMREEQYF.

The chain employs TRBV7-9 and TRBJ2-5, with 10 bases fitting TRBD1. With V trimmed by 5 bases and J by 2 bases, 17 bases remained unmatched. This CDR3 contains 19 residues. Germline V gene data show CDR1 as SEHNR and CDR2 as FQNEAQ (reference sequence). The CDR3 is CASSGPGQGQSSMQETQYF. CDR3 DNA: TGTGCCAGCAGCGGACCGGGACAGGGGCAGAGCTCGATGCAAGAGACCCAGTACTTC.

The gene calls are TRBV30 and TRBJ2-1; 12 bases align to TRBD2. Trimming removed 1 base from V and 14 bases from J; junction bases left unmatched: 3. This CDR3 is 12 amino acids long. Germline CDR1 is GTSNPN and CDR2 is SVGIG (reference sequence). The CDR3 DNA is TGTGCCTGGAGTGGACTAGCGGGAGAGAAGTTCTTC. Translation: CAWSGLAGEKFF.

This clone was detected a few times. Other nucleotide sequences in the sample specify the same CDR3. This sequence joins TRBV27 and TRBJ1-2; 8 bases map to TRBD1. The CDR3 sequence is 13 residues long. CDR1 is MNHEY, CDR2 SMNVEV, per germline (reference sequence). The J segment lost 6 bases and the V segment lost 5 bases, leaving 5 bases of the junction unmatched. CDR3 region: CASSLTGGNGYTF. In DNA form, the CDR3 reads TGTGCCAGCAGTCTAACAGGGGGAAATGGCTACACCTTC.